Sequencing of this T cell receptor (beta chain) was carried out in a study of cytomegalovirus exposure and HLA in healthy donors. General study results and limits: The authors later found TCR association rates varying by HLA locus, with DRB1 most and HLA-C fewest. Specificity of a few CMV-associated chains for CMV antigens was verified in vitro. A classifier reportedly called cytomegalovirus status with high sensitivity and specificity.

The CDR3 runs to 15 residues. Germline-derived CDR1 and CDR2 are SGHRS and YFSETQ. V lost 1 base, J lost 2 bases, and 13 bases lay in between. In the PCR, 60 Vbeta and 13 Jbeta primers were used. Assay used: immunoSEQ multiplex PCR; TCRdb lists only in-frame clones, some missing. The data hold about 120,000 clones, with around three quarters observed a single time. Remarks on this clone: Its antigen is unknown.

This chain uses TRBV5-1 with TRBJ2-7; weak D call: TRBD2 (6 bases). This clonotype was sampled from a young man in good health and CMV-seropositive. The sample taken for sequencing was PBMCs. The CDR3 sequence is CASSLWIGGTYEQYF. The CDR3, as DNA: TGCGCCAGCAGCTTGTGGATCGGCGGGACCTACGAGCAGTACTTC.